This T cell receptor beta chain was identified in a study of T cells after yellow fever vaccination. The authors made TCR cDNA by 5'RACE template switching, adding a universal primer site and UMIs. A single record per CDR3 protein comes from TCRdb applying MiXCR to the 5' RACE reads. The repertoire consists of some 32,000 distinct CDR3 sequences, with 6.6% occurring once and the leading ten covering about 20%. This CDR3 is built from 13 residues. Per the germline V gene, CDR1 is SEHNR and CDR2 is FQNEAQ (reference sequence). Trimming removed 7 bases from V and 2 bases from J, with 11 bases in between.

The genes are TRBV7-9 and TRBJ2-5; D is uncertain. The clonotype originates from a man aged 18-30 years who received the YFV17D yellow fever vaccine. Sequenced material: PBMCs, either bulk or a sorted T-cell subset (CD4+, CD8+, memory, or dextramer-sorted; not recorded which), taken on the day of the first yellow fever vaccination. The CDR3 coding sequence is TGTGCCAGCACCTCCAGACAACAAGAGACCCAGTACTTC. Its protein is CASTSRQQETQYF.